Below, 5 T cell receptor beta chains from the same sample are listed, as sequenced in a study of regulatory T cells in long-lasting Graves disease. Through Arm-PCR of CDR3 regions and iRepertoire HTBI primers, TCR beta libraries were built. In TCRdb, the multiplex PCR reads were re-called with MiXCR into one record per CDR3 protein. This sample has approximately 470,000 distinct CDR3 sequences, with about 20% found just once. Time point meaning: persistent/refractory GD, antithyroid drugs over 5 years with positive TRAb. The TCR library was made from RNA that had been extracted from PBMCs in TRIzol. The sample in question was peripheral blood mononuclear cells (PBMCs), obtained when the disease was refractory, from a patient treated with antithyroid drugs. These receptors all stem from a female donor with Graves disease.

This clonotype was detected only once. The chain carries TRBV5-1 and TRBJ2-3; 12 positions match TRBD2. Trimming at V came to 5 bases and at J to 4 bases, leaving 20 bases not matched to a gene. This CDR3 is 20 amino acids long. From germline, CDR1 is SGHRS and CDR2 YFSETQ. The CDR3 nucleotides are TGCGCCAGCAGACCCGGGCCCCGCCGACTAGCGGGAGTCAACCCAGATACGCAGTATTTT. Encoded protein: CASRPGPRRLAGVNPDTQYF. Based on the CDR3 plus reference TRBV5-1 and TRBJ2-3, the full variable domain is KAGVTQTPRYLIKTRGQQVTLSCSPISGHRSVSWYQQTPGQGLQFLFEYFSETQRNKGNFPGRFSGRQFSNSRSEMNVSTLELGDSALYLCASRPGPRRLAGVNPDTQYFGPGTRLTVL.

This clonotype was counted many times. The J gene is TRBJ1-3, the V gene TRBV6-2 or TRBV6-3, with D unresolved. V was shortened by 0 bases and J by 2 bases, with 5 bases between the two germline ends. The germline V gene has CDR1 MNHEY and CDR2 SVGEGT. This CDR3 spans 14 amino acids. CDR3 coding DNA: TGTGCCAGCAGTTACTCGGCAGCTGGAAACACCATATATTTT. Protein product: CASSYSAAGNTIYF.

On this clonotype: This may arise from a read error, as a much more abundant clone is one base away. In this CDR3 the conserved last residue, phenylalanine or tryptophan, is missing, so a read error is likely. The chain uses TRBV6-1 and TRBJ1-2; no definite D call. The CDR3 has 15 amino acids. V lost 3 bases and J lost 2, with 13 bases in between. CDR1 is MNHNS and CDR2 is SASEGT in the germline V gene. CDR3 DNA: TGTGCCAGCAGTGAGCTGAGCGTAGTAAACTATGGCTACACCCTC. It translates to CASSELSVVNYGYTL.

This clonotype was counted many times. The rearrangement joins TRBV12-5 to TRBJ2-2; 12 nucleotides agree with TRBD2. The CDR3 is 18 amino acids. The germline V gene has CDR1 LGHNT and CDR2 FRNRAP. After removal of 3 bases from V and 4 bases from J, the junction contained 9 bases not matched to a gene. CDR3 region: CASGFLLAGGPGTGELFF. CDR3 DNA sequence: TGTGCTAGTGGTTTTCTCCTAGCGGGAGGGCCGGGCACCGGGGAGCTGTTTTTT.

The V gene is TRBV15, the J gene TRBJ1-5; D might be TRBD1 (5 bases). The germline V and J ends were trimmed by 6 bases and 0 bases, with 21 bases remaining between them. The CDR3 loop spans 18 amino acids. Germline V gene data show CDR1 as LNHNV and CDR2 as YYDKDF (reference sequence). The chain's CDR3 is CATSISLGADYSNQPQHF. CDR3 DNA sequence: TGTGCCACCAGTATTTCACTCGGGGCAGACTATAGCAATCAGCCCCAGCATTTT.